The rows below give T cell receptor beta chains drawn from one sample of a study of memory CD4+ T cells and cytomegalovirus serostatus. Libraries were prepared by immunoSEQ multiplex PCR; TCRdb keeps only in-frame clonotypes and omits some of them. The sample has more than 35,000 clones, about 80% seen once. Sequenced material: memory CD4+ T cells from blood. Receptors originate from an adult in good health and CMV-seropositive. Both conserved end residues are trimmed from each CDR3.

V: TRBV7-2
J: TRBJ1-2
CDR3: ASSHRGGGYT

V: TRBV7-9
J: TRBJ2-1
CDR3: ASSPRPGLAADEQF

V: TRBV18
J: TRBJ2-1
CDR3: ASSPDTGGEQF

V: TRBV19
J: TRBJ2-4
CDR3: ASSIGRGEKNIQY

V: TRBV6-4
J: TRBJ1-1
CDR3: ASSPEGGIGTEAF

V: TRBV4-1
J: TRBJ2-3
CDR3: ASSQPGLAIDTQY

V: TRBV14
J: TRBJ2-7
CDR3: ASSQTSVMFGRRIY

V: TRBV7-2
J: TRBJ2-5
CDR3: ASSLRPGETQY

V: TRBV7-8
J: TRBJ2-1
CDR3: ASSRGLAGAYNEQF

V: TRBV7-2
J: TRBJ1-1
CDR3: ASSLGAGWTEAF

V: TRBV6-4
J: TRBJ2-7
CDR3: ASSATSGTEQY

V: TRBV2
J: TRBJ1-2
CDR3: ASSEVTVQGYT

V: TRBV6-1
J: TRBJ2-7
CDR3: ASSFFGTGVGEQY

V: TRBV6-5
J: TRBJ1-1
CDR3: ASSFARYGTEAF

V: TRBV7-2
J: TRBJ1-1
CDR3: ASSFTGTLTEAF

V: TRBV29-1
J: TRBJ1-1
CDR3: SVEDGHTEAF

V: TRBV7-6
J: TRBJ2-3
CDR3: ASSSGFTDTQY

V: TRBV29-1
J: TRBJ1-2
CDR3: SVGTGKAYGYT

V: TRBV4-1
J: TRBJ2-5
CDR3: ASSQPDRVGETQY

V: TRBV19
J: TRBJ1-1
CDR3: ASSIGTVPRAF

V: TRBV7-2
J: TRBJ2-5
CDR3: ASSVQQGTGETQY

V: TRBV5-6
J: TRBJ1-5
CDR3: ASSLAGTGSNQPQH

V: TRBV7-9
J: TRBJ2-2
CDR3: ASSLDIPTGELF

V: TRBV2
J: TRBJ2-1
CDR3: ASSETGGYNEQF

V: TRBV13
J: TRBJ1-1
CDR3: ASSYLTGVTDEAF

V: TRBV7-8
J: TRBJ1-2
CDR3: ASSLLGQGAPAYGYT

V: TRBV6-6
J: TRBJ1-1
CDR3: ASTDRANTEAF

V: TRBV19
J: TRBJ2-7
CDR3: ASSPHTGSSYEQY

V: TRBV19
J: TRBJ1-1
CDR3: ASNNRRDTEAF

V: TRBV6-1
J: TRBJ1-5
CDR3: ASSDSVKPQH

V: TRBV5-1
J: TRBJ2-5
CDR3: ASSLFGGEETQY

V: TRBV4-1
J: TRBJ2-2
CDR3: ASSQPGHDTGELF